This T cell receptor (beta chain) derives from a study of beta chain features in type 1 diabetes. Looking at the study overall: Patients and healthy donors were similar in age, gender and cell yields. The study, taken as a whole, reports: Type 1 diabetes patients showed a moderate but significant shortening of TCRB CDR3s in all four CD4+ subsets. Patients' naive, central memory and regulatory TCRB repertoires appeared more alike than those of healthy donors.

All of the isolated RNA was reverse transcribed, so expressed TCRB transcripts were sequenced. Using immunoSEQ multiplex PCR, the repertoire was profiled, and TCRdb retains in-frame clones only, with some absent. The table has about 660,000 clones, over 12% seen once. CDR3 length: 12 amino acids. V was clipped by 0 bases and J by 6 bases, with 6 bases between them. CDR1 and CDR2 from the germline V gene are GTSNPN and SVGIG (reference sequence). Sorting with CD45RO/CCR7/CD25/CD127/CD95/CD27 yielded naive, central memory, regulatory and stem-like memory CD4+ cells. On this clone itself: Its specificity is not known.

Material: naive CD4+ T cells from blood. The receptor's source is a man aged 18-30 years with type 1 diabetes. This chain uses TRBV30 with TRBJ2-1; D is possibly TRBD2 (6 bases). CDR3 in DNA: TGTGCCTGGAGTGTACTAGCCAATGAGCAGTTCTTC. It encodes CAWSVLANEQFF.